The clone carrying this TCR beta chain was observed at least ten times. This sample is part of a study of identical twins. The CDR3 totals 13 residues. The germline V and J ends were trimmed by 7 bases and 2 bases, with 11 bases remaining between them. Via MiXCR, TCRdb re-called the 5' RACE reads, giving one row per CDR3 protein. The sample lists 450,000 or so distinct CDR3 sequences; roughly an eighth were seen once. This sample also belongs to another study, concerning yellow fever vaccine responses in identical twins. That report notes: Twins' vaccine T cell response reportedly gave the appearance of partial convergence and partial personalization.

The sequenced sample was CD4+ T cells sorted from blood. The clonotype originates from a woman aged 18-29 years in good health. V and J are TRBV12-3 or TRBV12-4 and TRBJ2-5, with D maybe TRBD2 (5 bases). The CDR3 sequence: CASTLREQETQYF. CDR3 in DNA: TGTGCCAGCACCCTCCGGGAACAAGAGACCCAGTACTTC.